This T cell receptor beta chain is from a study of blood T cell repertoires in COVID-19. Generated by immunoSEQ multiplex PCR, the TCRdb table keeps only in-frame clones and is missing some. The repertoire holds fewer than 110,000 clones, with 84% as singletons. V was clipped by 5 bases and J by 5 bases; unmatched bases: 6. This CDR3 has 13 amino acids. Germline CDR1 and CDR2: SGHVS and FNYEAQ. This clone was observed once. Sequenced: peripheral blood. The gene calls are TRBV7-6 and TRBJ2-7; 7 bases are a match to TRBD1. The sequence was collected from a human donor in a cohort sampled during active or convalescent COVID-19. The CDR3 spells CASSKTGSHEQYF. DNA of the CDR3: TGTGCCAGCAGCAAGACAGGGAGTCACGAGCAGTACTTC.